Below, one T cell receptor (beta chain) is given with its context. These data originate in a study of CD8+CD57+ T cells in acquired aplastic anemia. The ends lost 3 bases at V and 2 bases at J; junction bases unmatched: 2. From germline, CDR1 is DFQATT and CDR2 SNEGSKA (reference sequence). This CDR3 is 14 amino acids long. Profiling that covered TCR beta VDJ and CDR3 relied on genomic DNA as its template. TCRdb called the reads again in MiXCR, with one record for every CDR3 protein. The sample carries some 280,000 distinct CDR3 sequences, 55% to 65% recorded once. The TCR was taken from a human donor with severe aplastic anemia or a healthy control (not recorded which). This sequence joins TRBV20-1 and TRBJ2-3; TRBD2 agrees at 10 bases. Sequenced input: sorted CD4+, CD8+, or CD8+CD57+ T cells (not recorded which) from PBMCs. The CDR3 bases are TGCAGTGCTAGTACTAGCGGGACCACAGATACGCAGTATTTT. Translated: CSASTSGTTDTQYF.